This T cell receptor (beta chain) comes out of a study of CD8 T cells in ankylosing spondylitis. CDR1 is SGHRS, CDR2 YFSETQ, per germline. The CDR3 runs to 14 residues. V shed 7 bases and J shed 0 bases, with 14 bases lying between them. This clonotype was counted ten times or more. TCRdb used MiXCR to reprocess the 5' RACE reads, holding one entry per CDR3 protein. The sample has around 250,000 distinct CDR3 sequences, around a tenth seen once. The chain combines TRBV5-1 with TRBJ2-7; D may be TRBD1 or TRBD2 (6 bases each). Sequencing used blood, either unsorted or a sorted T cell fraction (not recorded which). This sequence originates from a male donor with ankylosing spondylitis or in good health (not recorded which). CDR3 nucleotide sequence: TGCGCCAGCGGGGGGCAAAGTAGCTCCTACGAGCAGTACTTC. Amino acids: CASGGQSSSYEQYF.